This paragraph reports one T cell receptor beta chain. Its antigen is undetermined. The data were obtained in a study of a mutant IDH1 vaccine in newly diagnosed glioma. In the study overall: Radiotherapy alone preceded vaccination by 4-6 weeks; alternatively, vaccination started with temozolomide cycles. Of treated patients, 62.5% were men and approximately 40% women, averaging around 42 years. Former treatment meant radiotherapy, temozolomide, or both; the majority had gotten both.

V was trimmed by 6 bases and J by 4 bases, leaving 20 bases between them. CDR3 length: 16 amino acids. Germline V gene data show CDR1 as MNHEY and CDR2 as SMNVEV (reference sequence). The time point was: week 23, last vaccination. Every single dose of the vaccine, 300 ug of mutant IDH1 20-mer peptide, came with topical imiquimod. General study points: Apparently, pseudoprogression bore no relation to changes among the top peripheral T cell clonotypes.

The table came from immunoSEQ multiplex PCR; TCRdb's copy has only in-frame clones and leaves some out. The sample gives approximately 82,000 clones, almost 85% of which show up once; approximately 2% is in the top ten. Sequenced material: PBMCs, taken from a glioma patient whose treatment included an IDH1 peptide vaccine. The receptor's source is a man aged 25 to 40 with glioma. Some clones in this sample may be carry-over from other donors' samples. The chain uses TRBV27 and TRBJ2-3, with a tentative D call TRBD2 (7 bases). CDR3 sequence reads: CASRSPGGLPPDTQYF. The DNA for the CDR3 is TGTGCCAGCAGGTCACCCGGGGGGCTCCCCCCAGATACGCAGTATTTT.